This T cell receptor (beta chain) was recorded in a study of beta chain features in type 1 diabetes. Overall study results and limits: Among all four CD4+ subsets, Type 1 diabetes patients had TCRB CDR3s that were moderately but significantly shorter.

V gave up 3 bases and J gave up 7 bases, with 7 bases separating them. The CDR3 runs 12 residues. CDR1 is SEHNR and CDR2 is FQNEAQ in the germline V gene (reference sequence). This clone was detected ten times or more. Its antigen is still unknown. The entirety of the isolated RNA underwent reverse transcription, so expressed TCRB transcripts were sequenced. Assay used: immunoSEQ multiplex PCR; TCRdb lists only in-frame clones, some missing. Of more than 300,000 clones listed, over 7% are singletons. The receptor was derived from a man aged 30 to 39 with type 1 diabetes. Sequences were obtained from central memory CD4+ T cells from blood. V gene TRBV7-9 combines with J gene TRBJ1-3; no definite D call. Here the CDR3 reads CASSFSDNTIYF. The CDR3 DNA sequence: TGTGCCAGCAGCTTTTCAGACAACACCATATATTTT. The variable domain in full, completed from reference TRBV7-9 and TRBJ1-3, reads DTGVSQNPRHKITKRGQNVTFRCDPISEHNRLYWYRQTLGQGPEFLTYFQNEAQLEKSRLLSDRFSAERPKGSFSTLEIQRTEQGDSAMYLCASSFSDNTIYFGEGSWLTVV.